This T cell receptor (beta chain) was identified in a study of blood T cell repertoires in COVID-19. Study at large: Collection of acute and convalescent COVID-19 samples took place in the United States, Italy and Spain.

Clinical history reported by participants formed the basis on which cohorts were assigned. Germline CDR1 and CDR2: MDHEN and SYDVKM. This CDR3 has 15 residues. The V gene lost 1 base and the J gene lost 6 bases, with 15 bases spanning the gap. In the authors' workflow: Reference gene primer amplification in the assay estimated nucleated cell counts. The repertoire was sequenced with immunoSEQ multiplex PCR; TCRdb's copy has only in-frame clones and lacks some. Clonal size and the V and J genes are those of that table, whereas D and trimming came from the DNA. The sample lists some 250,000 clones, roughly 90% occurring once.

This receptor was taken from a middle-aged man who had recovered from COVID-19. The sample was PBMCs or T cells enriched from blood (not recorded which). This chain uses TRBV28 with TRBJ1-1; D not certain. The CDR3 region has the DNA TGTGCCAGCAGTTTATCAGTGGCAGGAGGAGCTGAAGCTTTCTTT. Its translation is CASSLSVAGGAEAFF.